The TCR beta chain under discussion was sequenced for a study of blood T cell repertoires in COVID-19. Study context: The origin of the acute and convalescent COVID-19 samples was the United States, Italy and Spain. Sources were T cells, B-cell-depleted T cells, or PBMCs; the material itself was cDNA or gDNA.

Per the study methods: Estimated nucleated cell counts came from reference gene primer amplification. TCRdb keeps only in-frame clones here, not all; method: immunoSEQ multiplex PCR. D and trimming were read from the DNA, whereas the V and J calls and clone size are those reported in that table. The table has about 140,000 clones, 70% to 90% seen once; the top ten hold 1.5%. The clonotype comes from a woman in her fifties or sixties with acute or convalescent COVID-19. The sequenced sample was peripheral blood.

DNA for the CDR3: TGTGCCAGCAGGGGGACAGTTCCCTACGAGCAGTACTTC. This codes for CASRGTVPYEQYF. The chain links TRBV6-5 to TRBJ2-7, with 7 bases identical to TRBD1. The V and J ends lost 6 bases and 2 bases, in that order; junction bases with no gene match: 4. The CDR3 consists of 13 residues. Germline assignment: CDR1 MNHEY and CDR2 SVGAGI.